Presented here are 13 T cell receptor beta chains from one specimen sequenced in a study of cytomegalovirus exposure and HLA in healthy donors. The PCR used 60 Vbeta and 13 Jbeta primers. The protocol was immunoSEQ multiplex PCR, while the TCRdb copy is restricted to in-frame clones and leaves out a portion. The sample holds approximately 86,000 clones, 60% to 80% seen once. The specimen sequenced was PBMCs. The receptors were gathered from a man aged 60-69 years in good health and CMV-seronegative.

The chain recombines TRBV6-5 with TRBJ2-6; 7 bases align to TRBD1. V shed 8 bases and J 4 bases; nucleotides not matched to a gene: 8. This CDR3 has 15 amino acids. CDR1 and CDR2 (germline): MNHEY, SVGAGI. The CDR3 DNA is TGTGCCAGCCTCAATCAGGGGGACGGGGCCAACGTCCTGACTTTC. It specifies CASLNQGDGANVLTF.

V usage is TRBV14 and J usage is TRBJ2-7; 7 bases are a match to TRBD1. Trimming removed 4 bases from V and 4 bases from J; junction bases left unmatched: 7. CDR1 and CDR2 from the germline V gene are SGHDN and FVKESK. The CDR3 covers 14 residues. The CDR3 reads CASSLGQIPYEQYF. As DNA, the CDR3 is TGTGCCAGCAGCCTGGGACAGATCCCTTACGAGCAGTACTTC.

Written as DNA, the CDR3 is TGTGCCAGCAGCTTATATGGTGGCATGAACACTGAAGCTTTCTTT. This sequence encodes CASSLYGGMNTEAFF. The chain carries TRBV7-2 and TRBJ1-1, with D unresolved. Germline values: CDR1 SGHTA, CDR2 FQGNSA. The CDR3 extends over 15 amino acids. Trimming pared 2 bases from V and 0 bases from J, leaving 10 bases between.

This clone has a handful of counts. The CDR3 spells CASSLGPSSGNTIYF. The CDR3 DNA reads TGTGCCAGCAGCTTAGGTCCCTCCTCTGGAAACACCATATATTTT. The chain is built from TRBV7-6 and TRBJ1-3; the D is unclear. There are 15 residues in the CDR3. V was pared by 1 base and J by 0 bases, with 7 bases between. Germline values: CDR1 SGHVS, CDR2 FNYEAQ.

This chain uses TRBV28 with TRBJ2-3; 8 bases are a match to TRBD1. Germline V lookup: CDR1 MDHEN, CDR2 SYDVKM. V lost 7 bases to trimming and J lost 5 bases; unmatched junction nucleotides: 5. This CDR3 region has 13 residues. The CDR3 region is CASTLTGGDTQYF. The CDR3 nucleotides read TGTGCCAGCACCTTAACAGGGGGAGATACGCAGTATTTT.

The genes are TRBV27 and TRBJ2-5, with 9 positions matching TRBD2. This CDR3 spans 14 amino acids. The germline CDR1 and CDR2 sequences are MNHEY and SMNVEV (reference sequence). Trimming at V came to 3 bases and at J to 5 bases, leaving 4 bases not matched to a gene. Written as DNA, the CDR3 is TGTGCCAGCAGTTTTAGCGGGAGCGGGGAGACCCAGTACTTC. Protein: CASSFSGSGETQYF.

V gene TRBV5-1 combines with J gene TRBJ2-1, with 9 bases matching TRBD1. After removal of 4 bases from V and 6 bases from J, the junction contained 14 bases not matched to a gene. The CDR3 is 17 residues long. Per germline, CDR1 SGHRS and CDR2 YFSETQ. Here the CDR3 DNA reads TGCGCCAGCAGCCCGGCACACACAGGGGGCGAAGGCAATGAGCAGTTCTTC. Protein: CASSPAHTGGEGNEQFF.

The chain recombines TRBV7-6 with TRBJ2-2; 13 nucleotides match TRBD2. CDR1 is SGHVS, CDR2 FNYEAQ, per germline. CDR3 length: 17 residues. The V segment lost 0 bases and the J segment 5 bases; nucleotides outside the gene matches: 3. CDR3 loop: CASSLAPTSGRTGELFF. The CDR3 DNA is TGTGCCAGCAGCTTAGCGCCGACTAGCGGGAGGACCGGGGAGCTGTTTTTT.

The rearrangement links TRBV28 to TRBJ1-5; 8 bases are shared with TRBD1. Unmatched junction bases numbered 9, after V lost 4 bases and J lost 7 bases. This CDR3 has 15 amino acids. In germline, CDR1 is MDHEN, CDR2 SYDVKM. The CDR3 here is CASSSRQGSWQPQHF. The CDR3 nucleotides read TGTGCCAGCAGTTCCCGACAGGGGAGTTGGCAGCCCCAGCATTTT.

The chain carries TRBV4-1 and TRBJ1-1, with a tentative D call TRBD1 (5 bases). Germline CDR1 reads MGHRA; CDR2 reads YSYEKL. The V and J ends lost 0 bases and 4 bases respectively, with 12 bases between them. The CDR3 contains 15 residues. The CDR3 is CASSQDNLGGTEAFF. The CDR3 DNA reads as TGCGCCAGCAGCCAAGATAATCTGGGGGGCACTGAAGCTTTCTTT.

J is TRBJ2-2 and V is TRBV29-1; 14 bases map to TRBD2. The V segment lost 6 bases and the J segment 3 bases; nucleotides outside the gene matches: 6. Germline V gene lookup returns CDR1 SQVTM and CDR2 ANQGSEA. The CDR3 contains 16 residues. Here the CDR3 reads CSVRLAGGLDTGELFF. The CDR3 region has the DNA TGCAGCGTAAGACTAGCGGGGGGGTTGGACACCGGGGAGCTGTTTTTT.

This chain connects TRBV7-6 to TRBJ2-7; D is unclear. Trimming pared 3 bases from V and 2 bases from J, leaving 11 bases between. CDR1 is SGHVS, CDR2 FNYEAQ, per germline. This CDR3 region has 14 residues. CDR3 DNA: TGTGCCAGCAGCTTGTCGTGGCAGACCTACGAGCAGTACTTC. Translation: CASSLSWQTYEQYF.

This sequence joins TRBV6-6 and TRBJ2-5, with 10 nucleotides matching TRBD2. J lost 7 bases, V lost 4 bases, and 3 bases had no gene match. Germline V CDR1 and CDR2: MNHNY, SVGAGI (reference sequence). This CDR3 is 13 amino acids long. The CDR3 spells CASSFSGGATQYF. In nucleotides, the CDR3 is TGTGCCAGCAGTTTCAGCGGGGGGGCGACCCAGTACTTC.